A single sample gave rise to the 31 T cell receptor beta chains below, sequenced in a study of T cells in Graves' hyperthyroidism and ophthalmopathy. TCR beta CDR3 regions were amplified from RNA transcripts. An initial round of RT-PCR targeting the TCR CDR3 relied on the HTBI primer set. In TCRdb, the multiplex PCR reads were re-called with MiXCR into one record per CDR3 protein. The sample includes under 450,000 distinct CDR3 sequences, less than 15% of them seen just once. Sequencing was done on a sample of blood. The receptors were sampled from a man in his thirties or forties with Graves' hyperthyroidism that later progressed to Graves' ophthalmopathy.

For this clonotype: The junction departs from germline at one end; a sequencing error may be responsible. The rearrangement joins TRBV6-1 to TRBJ1-5; 10 nucleotides agree with TRBD1. CDR1 and CDR2 (germline): MNHNS, SASEGT. CDR3 length: 15 amino acids. CDR3 nucleotides: TGTGCCAGCAGAGAAGACAGGGGGCCTCCTCAGCCCCAGCATTTT. Translation: CASREDRGPPQPQHF.

This clonotype showed up just a few times. The V and J genes are TRBV5-4 and TRBJ1-1; D uncertain. CDR3 length: 11 residues. CDR1 is SGHNT, CDR2 YYREEE, per germline (reference sequence). The V and J ends lost 6 bases and 4 bases respectively, with 7 bases between them. Here the CDR3 DNA reads TGTGCCAGCACGGAGGGCACTGAAGCTTTCTTT. Translation gives CASTEGTEAFF. Combining the CDR3 with reference TRBV5-4 and TRBJ1-1 gives the whole variable domain ETGVTQSPTHLIKTRGQQVTLRCSSQSGHNTVSWYQQALGQGPQFIFQYYREEENGRGNFPPRFSGLQFPNYSSELNVNALELDDSALYLCASTEGTEAFFGQGTRLTVV.

The chain recombines TRBV4-2 with TRBJ2-2; D might be TRBD1 (6 bases). The CDR3 has 18 amino acids. Germline assignment: CDR1 LGHNA and CDR2 YNFKEQ. Trimming removed 0 bases from V and 4 bases from J, with 18 bases in between. CDR3 loop: CASSQERQAGVLTGELFF. As DNA, the CDR3 is TGTGCCAGCAGCCAAGAGCGGCAGGCAGGGGTGCTCACCGGGGAGCTGTTTTTT.

In its sample, this clonotype was seen many times. This chain uses TRBV24-1 with TRBJ2-7; TRBD1 matches 9 bases. J was trimmed by 6 bases and V by 4 bases; bases with no gene match: 12. In germline, CDR1 is KGHDR, CDR2 SFDVKD. This CDR3 region has 16 residues. In DNA form, the CDR3 reads TGTGCCACCAGTGAACACACCGGGACAGGGCTTGGCGAGCAGTACTTC. It yields the protein CATSEHTGTGLGEQYF.

This clonotype was detected many times. V usage is TRBV18 and J usage is TRBJ2-1; the match to TRBD1 covers 9 bases. The trim removed 8 bases at V and 5 bases at J, leaving 13 bases unmatched. The CDR3 spans 16 residues. The germline gives CDR1 KGHSH, CDR2 LQKENI. Written as DNA, the CDR3 is TGTGCCAGCCGTCCCGGGACAGGGAAGGGGGACAATGAGCAGTTCTTC. Residues: CASRPGTGKGDNEQFF.

This clonotype was observed many times. This rearrangement joins TRBV2 to TRBJ1-6, with 9 bases aligning to TRBD1. V trimming: 6 bases; J trimming: 10 bases; junction bases outside the gene matches: 7. Germline CDR1 SNHLY, CDR2 FYNNEI. This CDR3 contains 14 residues. DNA for the CDR3: TGTGCCAGCAGCAGGGACAGGGAGGGGTCACCCCTCCACTTT. It translates to CASSRDREGSPLHF.

This clonotype was detected ten times or more. The chain uses TRBV30 and TRBJ1-2; tentative D call: TRBD1 (6 bases). Germline V CDR1 and CDR2: GTSNPN, SVGIG (reference sequence). The CDR3 has 12 residues. With 5 bases removed from V and 4 bases from J, the gap between germline ends came to 11 bases. This CDR3 reads CAWQGQLYGYTF. CDR3 DNA: TGTGCCTGGCAGGGGCAGCTCTATGGCTACACCTTC.

This clonotype has ten or more counts. The J gene is TRBJ1-2, the V gene TRBV20-1; TRBD1 might be the D (6 bases). Trimming shortened V by 4 bases and J by 3 bases, and 12 bases separated the two germline ends. The CDR3 runs 13 residues. The V gene's germline CDR1 is DFQATT and CDR2 SNEGSKA (reference sequence). Written as DNA, the CDR3 is TGCAGTGCTATCTGGACAGTTTACTATGGCTACACCTTC. Protein sequence: CSAIWTVYYGYTF.

Ten or more counts support this clonotype. This chain uses TRBV5-1 with TRBJ1-1, with unresolved D. The CDR3 is 11 residues long. V lost 5 bases to trimming and J lost 3 bases, with 5 bases between them. Germline assignment: CDR1 SGHRS and CDR2 YFSETQ. CDR3: CASSYDTEAFF. CDR3 DNA: TGCGCCAGCAGTTATGACACTGAAGCTTTCTTT.

This clonotype was seen repeatedly, ten times or more. The J gene is TRBJ1-1, the V gene TRBV5-1; D might be TRBD1 (6 bases). The CDR3 length is 14 residues. V dropped 0 bases and J dropped 4 bases, with 10 bases sitting between them. The germline V gene encodes CDR1 SGHRS and CDR2 YFSETQ. As DNA, the CDR3 is TGCGCCAGCAGCTTGGTAGGGGGGACCACTGAAGCTTTCTTT. Its translation: CASSLVGGTTEAFF.

This clonotype occurred a few times. The chain is built from TRBV20-1 and TRBJ2-5, with a tentative D call TRBD2 (6 bases). Deletions cut 2 bases from V and 5 bases from J, with 9 bases between. CDR3 length equals 12 residues. Germline V gene data show CDR1 as DFQATT and CDR2 as SNEGSKA (reference sequence). DNA for the CDR3: TGCAGTGCTAGAACTCTAGCGGAGACCCAGTACTTC. Translated: CSARTLAETQYF.

Ten or more counts support this clonotype. V usage is TRBV7-2 and J usage is TRBJ1-6; TRBD1 aligns across 8 bases. Looked up from germline, CDR1 is SGHTA and CDR2 is FQGNSA. With V trimmed by 5 bases and J by 11 bases, 8 bases remained unmatched. There are 14 residues in the CDR3. For the CDR3, the DNA is TGTGCCAGCAGCCAGGGACAGGTTAACACACCCCTCCACTTT. Translated, it gives CASSQGQVNTPLHF.

This rearrangement joins TRBV12-3 or TRBV12-4 to TRBJ1-6; maybe TRBD1 (6 bases). The CDR3 extends over 16 amino acids. Trimming cost V 4 bases and J 5 bases, with 15 bases left between them. The CDR3 DNA reads TGTGCCAGCAGTTCGGGGGGCCGGGGGAATAATTCACCCCTCCACTTT. Protein sequence: CASSSGGRGNNSPLHF.

This clonotype was seen ten or more times. The J gene is TRBJ1-4, the V gene TRBV30; D is unclear. The CDR3 spans 17 residues. V was clipped by 0 bases and J by 2 bases, with 16 bases between them. CDR1 and CDR2 from the germline V gene are GTSNPN and SVGIG (reference sequence). DNA for the CDR3: TGTGCCTGGAGTGTTCACCCATTTGGGCCGACTAATGAAAAACTGTTTTTT. Translated, it gives CAWSVHPFGPTNEKLFF.

This clonotype was picked up many times. This chain connects TRBV7-2 to TRBJ2-5, with a tentative D call TRBD1 (6 bases). V shed 1 base and J shed 5 bases, with 11 bases lying between them. CDR1 and CDR2 from the germline V gene are SGHTA and FQGNSA. The CDR3 covers 14 residues. CDR3 region: CASSLGAGVETQYF. The CDR3 DNA sequence: TGTGCCAGCAGCTTAGGAGCAGGGGTGGAGACCCAGTACTTC. Full variable domain (remainder filled in from reference TRBV7-2 and TRBJ2-5): GAGVSQSPSNKVTEKGKDVELRCDPISGHTALYWYRQSLGQGLEFLIYFQGNSAPDKSGLPSDRFSAERTGGSVSTLTIQRTQQEDSAVYLCASSLGAGVETQYFGPGTRLLVL.

This clonotype showed up just a few times. V usage is TRBV15 and J usage is TRBJ1-5; 8 bases map to TRBD1. V shed 0 bases and J 3 bases; nucleotides not matched to a gene: 10. The CDR3 extends over 18 amino acids. Looked up from germline, CDR1 is LNHNV and CDR2 is YYDKDF (reference sequence). The CDR3, as DNA: TGTGCCACCAGCAGAGATAATTTAGGGACAGGTTTCAATCAGCCCCAGCATTTT. As protein: CATSRDNLGTGFNQPQHF.

The table lists this clonotype with many counts. V usage is TRBV2 and J usage is TRBJ1-4; D not certain. From germline, CDR1 is SNHLY and CDR2 FYNNEI. The ends were cut back, 4 bases at V and 6 bases at J, with 6 bases in the middle. The CDR3 contains 12 residues. CDR3 nucleotides: TGTGCCAGCAGTGCCCGACATGAAAAACTGTTTTTT. Translated: CASSARHEKLFF.

This clonotype was seen more than once but under ten times. The rearrangement joins TRBV5-1 to TRBJ1-2; D gene uncertain. V dropped 6 bases and J dropped 2 bases, with 23 bases sitting between them. This CDR3 comprises 17 residues. Germline CDR1 is SGHRS and CDR2 is YFSETQ. The CDR3 nucleotides are TGCGCCAGCATCCCGGGCCCCTCGGGGTCCTCGAACTATGGCTACACCTTC. Translating gives CASIPGPSGSSNYGYTF.

This chain links TRBV6-1 with TRBJ2-1; the D is unclear. The CDR3 spans 14 residues. Trimming pared 3 bases from V and 5 bases from J, leaving 11 bases between. Germline V gene data show CDR1 as MNHNS and CDR2 as SASEGT. CDR3 nucleotides: TGTGCCAGCAGTGAGGGCAGGACCCACAATGAGCAGTTCTTC. Protein product: CASSEGRTHNEQFF.

The chain links TRBV5-6 to TRBJ2-2; D may correspond to TRBD1 or TRBD2 (7 bases each). CDR3 size: 16 residues. Germline CDR1 and CDR2: SGHDT and YYEEEE. V was trimmed by 2 bases and J by 5 bases, leaving 16 bases between them. The chain's CDR3 is CASSFLGQGGTGELFF. The CDR3 nucleotides are TGTGCCAGCAGCTTTCTAGGCCAGGGGGGGACCGGGGAGCTGTTTTTT.

Worth noting for this clonotype: This could be a read error, since a much larger clone is one nucleotide away. The chain is built from TRBV11-2 and TRBJ2-2, with D uncertain. V dropped 4 bases and J dropped 1 base, with 7 bases sitting between them. This CDR3 is built from 14 residues. The germline V gene encodes CDR1 SGHAT and CDR2 FQNNGV. CDR3 amino acids: CASSSLENTGELFF. CDR3 nucleotides: TGTGCCAGCAGCTCGCTGGAGAACACCGGGGAGCTGTTTTTT.

The chain is built from TRBV3-1 and TRBJ2-7; 8 bases agree with TRBD2. After removal of 1 base from V and 3 bases from J, the junction contained 5 bases not matched to a gene. Germline V gene data show CDR1 as LGHDT and CDR2 as YNNKEL (reference sequence). The CDR3 length is 15 residues. CDR3 sequence: CASSQAGTRFYEQYF. CDR3 nucleotide sequence: TGTGCCAGCAGCCAAGCCGGGACTAGGTTCTACGAGCAGTACTTC.

This clonotype was seen ten or more times. The chain carries TRBV27 and TRBJ2-5; TRBD2 agrees at 7 bases. The CDR3 length is 17 residues. Germline V CDR1 and CDR2: MNHEY, SMNVEV (reference sequence). The V segment lost 4 bases and the J segment 5 bases; nucleotides outside the gene matches: 16. DNA for the CDR3: TGTGCCAGCAGTTCCTCGATCCCCCCGGGGGGACTGGAGACCCAGTACTTC. It yields the protein CASSSSIPPGGLETQYF.

Many counts were recorded for this clonotype. The V call is TRBV12-5, the J call TRBJ1-1; D uncertain. The CDR3 runs 16 residues. Germline CDR1 is LGHNT and CDR2 is FRNRAP. V was shortened by 1 base and J by 3 bases, with 15 bases between the two germline ends. CDR3: CASGLAPRGRYTEAFF. The CDR3 bases are TGTGCTAGTGGTTTGGCCCCCCGGGGTAGGTACACTGAAGCTTTCTTT. The full variable domain, completed using reference TRBV12-5 and TRBJ1-1, is DARVTQTPRHKVTEMGQEVTMRCQPILGHNTVFWYRQTMMQGLELLAYFRNRAPLDDSGMPKDRFSAEMPDATLATLKIQPSEPRDSAVYFCASGLAPRGRYTEAFFGQGTRLTVV.

The chain employs TRBV7-9 and TRBJ2-3; D gene ambiguous. Trimming pared 3 bases from V and 2 bases from J, leaving 9 bases between. CDR1 is SEHNR, CDR2 FQNEAQ, per germline (reference sequence). The CDR3 length is 14 residues. The CDR3 region is CASSFSFFTDTQYF. The CDR3 coding sequence is TGTGCCAGCAGCTTTTCATTTTTCACAGATACGCAGTATTTT.

Ten or more counts support this clonotype. V is TRBV18 and J is TRBJ1-2; TRBD1 is a possible D gene (6 bases). The CDR3 consists of 14 residues. The germline V gene encodes CDR1 KGHSH and CDR2 LQKENI. Trimming shortened V by 0 bases and J by 4 bases, and 9 bases separated the two germline ends. CDR3 region: CASSPPDSSYGYTF. The CDR3 DNA is TGTGCCAGCTCACCACCGGACAGTTCCTATGGCTACACCTTC.

This clonotype was found many times. As DNA, the CDR3 is TGCAGTGCTAGAGATAGACTAGCGGGGGGTAAGCAGTATTTT. Amino acids: CSARDRLAGGKQYF. This sequence joins TRBV20-1 and TRBJ2-3, with 13 nucleotides matching TRBD2. Germline V CDR1 and CDR2: DFQATT, SNEGSKA (reference sequence). The CDR3 loop spans 14 amino acids. After removal of 0 bases from V and 11 bases from J, the junction contained 5 bases not matched to a gene.

This clonotype was counted a few times. V is TRBV6-6 and J is TRBJ1-2, with D possibly matching TRBD1 (6 bases). Between the trimmed V and J ends, which lost 2 bases and 6 bases, there was a span of 13 bases. The CDR3 runs 14 residues. The germline V gene encodes CDR1 MNHNY and CDR2 SVGAGI (reference sequence). The CDR3 protein is CASSYNGGADGYTF. CDR3 coding DNA: TGTGCCAGCAGTTACAATGGGGGCGCTGATGGCTACACCTTC.

This clonotype has at least ten counts. This CDR3 is CASSLRDTSAQPQHF. The CDR3 nucleotides read TGTGCCAGCAGTCTACGGGACACATCCGCTCAGCCCCAGCATTTT. The chain recombines TRBV12-3 or TRBV12-4 with TRBJ1-5; possible D gene TRBD1, 6 bases. The length of the CDR3 is 15 residues. V lost 5 bases and J 6 bases, leaving 17 bases between the germline ends.

This clonotype was detected many times. This chain uses TRBV18 with TRBJ2-7; no definite D call. CDR3 length: 13 amino acids. Germline assignment: CDR1 KGHSH and CDR2 LQKENI. The V and J ends lost 3 bases and 3 bases respectively, with 9 bases between them. The CDR3 DNA sequence: TGTGCCAGCTCACCGCTTGATCGCTACGAGCAGTACTTC. Translated, it gives CASSPLDRYEQYF.

The CDR3 loop reads CASGVLRGLEEAQYF. CDR3 bases: TGTGCTAGTGGAGTTTTGAGGGGGCTGGAGGAGGCCCAGTACTTC. The genes are TRBV12-5 and TRBJ2-5, with 7 positions matching TRBD1. Germline lookup yields CDR1 LGHNT and CDR2 FRNRAP. This CDR3 has 15 residues. The V gene end was trimmed by 6 bases and the J gene end by 9 bases; junction bases not matched to a gene: 16.